These 8 T cell receptor beta chains were all obtained from the same sample, sequenced in a study of blood T cell repertoires in COVID-19. Clones were sequenced by immunoSEQ multiplex PCR, and TCRdb holds only the in-frame ones, with some missing. Of roughly 79,000 clones in the sample, about 85% were seen once. Sequencing was carried out using peripheral blood. These TCRs come from a man aged 55 to 70 with active or convalescent COVID-19.

The CDR3 DNA follows: TGTGCCAGCGGGGGACAGGGGGCTGTCGGGGAGCTGTTTTTT. It specifies CASGGQGAVGELFF. J is TRBJ2-2 and V is TRBV3-1 (or the pseudogene TRBV3-2), with TRBD1 identical over 12 bases. Germline V gene sequence: CDR1 LGHDT, CDR2 YNNKEL (reference sequence). The CDR3 runs 14 residues. V dropped 8 bases and J dropped 7; count of bases not matched to a gene: 5.

A few counts support this clone. The rearrangement links TRBV11-2 to TRBJ2-7, with a tentative D call TRBD1 (5 bases). Germline CDR1 is SGHAT and CDR2 is FQNNGV. V gave up 5 bases and J gave up 3 bases, with 11 bases separating them. CDR3 length equals 13 residues. CDR3 residues: CASSRTNFYEQYF. For the CDR3, the DNA is TGTGCCAGCAGCCGGACAAACTTCTACGAGCAGTACTTC.

The chain carries TRBV4-3 and TRBJ2-2; unclear D gene. Germline V gene lookup returns CDR1 LGHNA and CDR2 YSLEER. The CDR3 length is 15 residues. V lost 0 bases and J 2 bases, leaving 7 bases between the germline ends. CDR3 loop: CASSQESLNTGELFF. The CDR3 nucleotides are TGCGCCAGCAGCCAAGAATCTCTAAACACCGGGGAGCTGTTTTTT.

This sequence joins TRBV6-2 or TRBV6-3 and TRBJ2-7, with 9 bases identical to TRBD1. The CDR3 has 14 residues. V dropped 5 bases and J dropped 2; count of bases not matched to a gene: 4. In germline, CDR1 is MNHEY, CDR2 SVGEGT. DNA of the CDR3: TGTGCCAGCAGTGGCCGGGACAGGGCCTACGAGCAGTACTTC. The encoded protein is CASSGRDRAYEQYF.

The rearrangement links TRBV7-3 to TRBJ1-6; TRBD1 matches 8 bases. This CDR3 spans 15 amino acids. Looked up from germline, CDR1 is SGHTA and CDR2 is FQGTGA. Trimming took 1 base from V and 7 from J; bases not matched to a gene: 3. The CDR3 DNA follows: TGTGCCAGCAGCTTAAGCGGGACAGGAAATTCACCCCTCCACTTT. Protein product: CASSLSGTGNSPLHF.

This chain connects TRBV7-8 to TRBJ2-1; possibly TRBD1 for D (5 bases). The CDR3 contains 14 residues. V shed 1 base and J shed 6 bases, with 10 bases lying between them. Germline-derived CDR1 and CDR2 are SGHVS and FQNEAQ. CDR3 nucleotides: TGTGCCAGCAGCTTAGACAGGCTGGGCAATGAGCAGTTCTTC. Its protein is CASSLDRLGNEQFF.

The chain is built from TRBV9 and TRBJ2-3, with D possibly TRBD2 on 6 matching bases. The V end lost 4 bases, the J end lost 0 bases, and 15 bases lay between the germline ends. The CDR3 runs 16 residues. Germline V gives CDR1 SGDLS, CDR2 YYNGEE. The CDR3 DNA is TGTGCCAGCAGCACCCACATTAGCGGTAGCACAGATACGCAGTATTTT. It specifies CASSTHISGSTDTQYF. Full variable domain (remainder filled in from reference TRBV9 and TRBJ2-3): DSGVTQTPKHLITATGQRVTLRCSPRSGDLSVYWYQQSLDQGLQFLIQYYNGEERAKGNILERFSAQQFPDLHSELNLSSLELGDSALYFCASSTHISGSTDTQYFGPGTRLTVL.

This clone was observed a single time. V is TRBV11-2 and J is TRBJ2-5, with TRBD2 identical over 11 bases. The CDR3 contains 15 residues. Germline lookup yields CDR1 SGHAT and CDR2 FQNNGV. The J segment lost 5 bases and the V segment lost 2 bases, leaving 4 bases of the junction unmatched. The CDR3 DNA sequence: TGTGCCAGCAGCTTAACTAGCGGGGGCTGGGAGACCCAGTACTTC. Translated, it gives CASSLTSGGWETQYF.